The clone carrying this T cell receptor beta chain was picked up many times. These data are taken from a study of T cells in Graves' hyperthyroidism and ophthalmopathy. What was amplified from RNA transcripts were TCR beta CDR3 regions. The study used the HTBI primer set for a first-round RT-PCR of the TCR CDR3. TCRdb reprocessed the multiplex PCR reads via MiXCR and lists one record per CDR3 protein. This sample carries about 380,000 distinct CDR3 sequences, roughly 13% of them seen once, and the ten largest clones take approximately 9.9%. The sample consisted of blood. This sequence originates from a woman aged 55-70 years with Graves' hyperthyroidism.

The CDR3 DNA is TGTGCCAGCAGCTTAGCCGGGGCCTACAATGAGCAGTTCTTC. Translating it yields CASSLAGAYNEQFF. V usage is TRBV7-2 and J usage is TRBJ2-1, with TRBD2 as a possible D gene (5 bases). Trimming removed 0 bases at V and 2 bases at J, with 5 bases between. The germline V gene has CDR1 SGHTA and CDR2 FQGNSA. This CDR3 spans 14 amino acids.